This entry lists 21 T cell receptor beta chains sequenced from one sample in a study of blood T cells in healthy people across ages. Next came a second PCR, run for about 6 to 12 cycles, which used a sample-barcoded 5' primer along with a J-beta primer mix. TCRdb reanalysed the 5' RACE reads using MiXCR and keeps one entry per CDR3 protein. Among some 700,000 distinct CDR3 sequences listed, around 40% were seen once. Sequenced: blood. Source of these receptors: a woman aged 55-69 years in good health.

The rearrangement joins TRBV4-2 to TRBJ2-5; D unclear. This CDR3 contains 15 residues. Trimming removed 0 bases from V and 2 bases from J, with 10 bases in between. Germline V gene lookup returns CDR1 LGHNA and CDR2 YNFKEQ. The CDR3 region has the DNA TGTGCCAGCAGCCAAGATAGGCAGAGACAAGAGACCCAGTACTTC. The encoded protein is CASSQDRQRQETQYF.

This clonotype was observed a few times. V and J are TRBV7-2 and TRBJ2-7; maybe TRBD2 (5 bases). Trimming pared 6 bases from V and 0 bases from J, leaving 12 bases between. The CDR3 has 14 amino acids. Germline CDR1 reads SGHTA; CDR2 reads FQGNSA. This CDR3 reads CASSIGLLSYEQYF. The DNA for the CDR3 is TGTGCCAGCAGTATCGGACTTCTCTCCTACGAGCAGTACTTC.

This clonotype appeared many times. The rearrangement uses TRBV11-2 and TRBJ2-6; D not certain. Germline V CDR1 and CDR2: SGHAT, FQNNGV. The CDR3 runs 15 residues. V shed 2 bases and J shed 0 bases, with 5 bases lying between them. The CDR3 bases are TGTGCCAGCAGCTTAAGACACTCTGGGGCCAACGTCCTGACTTTC. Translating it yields CASSLRHSGANVLTF.

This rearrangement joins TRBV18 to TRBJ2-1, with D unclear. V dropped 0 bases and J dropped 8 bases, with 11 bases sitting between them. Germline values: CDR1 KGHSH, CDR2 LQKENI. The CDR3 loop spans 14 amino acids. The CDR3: CASSPPFEGYEQFF. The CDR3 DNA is TGTGCCAGCTCACCACCGTTTGAAGGGTATGAGCAGTTCTTC.

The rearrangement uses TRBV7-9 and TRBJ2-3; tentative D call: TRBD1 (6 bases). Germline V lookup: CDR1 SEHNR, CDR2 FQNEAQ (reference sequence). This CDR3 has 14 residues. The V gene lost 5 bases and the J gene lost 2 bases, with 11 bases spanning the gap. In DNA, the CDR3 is TGTGCCAGCAGCAGAGGACAGAACACAGATACGCAGTATTTT. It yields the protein CASSRGQNTDTQYF.

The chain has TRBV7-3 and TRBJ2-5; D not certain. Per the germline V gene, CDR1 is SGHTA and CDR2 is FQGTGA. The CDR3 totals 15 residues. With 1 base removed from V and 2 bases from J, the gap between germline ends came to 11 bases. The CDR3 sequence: CASSLSPTRQETQYF. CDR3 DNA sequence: TGTGCCAGCAGCTTAAGTCCTACCCGGCAAGAGACCCAGTACTTC.

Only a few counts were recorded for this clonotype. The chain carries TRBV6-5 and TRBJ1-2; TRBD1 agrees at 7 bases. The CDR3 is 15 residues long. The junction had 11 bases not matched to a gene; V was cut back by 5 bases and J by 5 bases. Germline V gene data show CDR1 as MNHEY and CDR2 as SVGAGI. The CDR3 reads CASSQGLGTVYGYTF. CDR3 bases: TGTGCCAGCAGTCAGGGCCTCGGGACAGTTTATGGCTACACCTTC.

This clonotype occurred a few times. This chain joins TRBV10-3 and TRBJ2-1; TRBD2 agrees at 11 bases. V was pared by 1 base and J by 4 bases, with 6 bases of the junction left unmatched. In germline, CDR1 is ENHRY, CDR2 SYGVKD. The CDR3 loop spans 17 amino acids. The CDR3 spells CAISELSSGGKYNEQFF. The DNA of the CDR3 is TGTGCCATCAGTGAGTTGTCTAGCGGGGGGAAATACAATGAGCAGTTCTTC.

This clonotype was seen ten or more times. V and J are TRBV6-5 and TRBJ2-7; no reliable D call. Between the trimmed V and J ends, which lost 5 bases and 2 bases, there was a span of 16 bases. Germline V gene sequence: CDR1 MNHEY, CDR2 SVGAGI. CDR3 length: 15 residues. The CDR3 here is CASSKVGNKPYEQYF. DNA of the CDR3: TGTGCCAGCAGTAAAGTCGGCAACAAACCCTACGAGCAGTACTTC.

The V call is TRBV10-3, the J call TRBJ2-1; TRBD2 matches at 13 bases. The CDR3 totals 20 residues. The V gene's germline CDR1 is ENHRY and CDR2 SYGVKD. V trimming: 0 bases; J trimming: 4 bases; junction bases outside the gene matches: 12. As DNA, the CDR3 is TGTGCCATCAGTGAGTCTACTAGCGGGGGGGCCGGGGCCAAATACAATGAGCAGTTCTTC. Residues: CAISESTSGGAGAKYNEQFF.

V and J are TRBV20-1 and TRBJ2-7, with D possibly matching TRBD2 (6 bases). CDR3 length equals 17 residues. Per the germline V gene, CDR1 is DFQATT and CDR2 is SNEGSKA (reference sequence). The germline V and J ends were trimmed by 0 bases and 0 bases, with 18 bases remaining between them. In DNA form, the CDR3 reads TGCAGTGCTAGAGATAGCGGAGGGGCGGTCCGCTCCTACGAGCAGTACTTC. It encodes CSARDSGGAVRSYEQYF.

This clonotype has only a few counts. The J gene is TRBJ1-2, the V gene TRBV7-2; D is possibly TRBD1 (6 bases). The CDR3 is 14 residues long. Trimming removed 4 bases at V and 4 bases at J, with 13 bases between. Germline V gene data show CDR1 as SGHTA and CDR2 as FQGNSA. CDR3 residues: CASSYTGTSYGYTF. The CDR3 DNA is TGTGCCAGCAGCTATACAGGGACCTCCTATGGCTACACCTTC.

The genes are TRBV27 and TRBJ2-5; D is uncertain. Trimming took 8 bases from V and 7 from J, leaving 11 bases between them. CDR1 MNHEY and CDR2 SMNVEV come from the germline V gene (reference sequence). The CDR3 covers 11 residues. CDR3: CASGIDGTQYF. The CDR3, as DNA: TGTGCCAGCGGGATTGATGGGACCCAGTACTTC.

The CDR3 reads CASSSSLAGGVHEQYF. CDR3 coding DNA: TGTGCCAGCAGTTCCTCTCTAGCGGGAGGGGTACACGAGCAGTACTTC. The V call is TRBV6-6, the J call TRBJ2-7, with 12 bases fitting TRBD2. Germline V lookup: CDR1 MNHNY, CDR2 SVGAGI (reference sequence). After removal of 4 bases from V and 5 bases from J, the junction contained 9 bases not matched to a gene. This CDR3 has 16 residues.

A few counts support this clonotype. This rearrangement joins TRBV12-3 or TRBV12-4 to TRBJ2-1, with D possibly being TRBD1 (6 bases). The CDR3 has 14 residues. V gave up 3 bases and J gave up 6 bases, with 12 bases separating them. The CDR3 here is CASSFDRDTNEQFF. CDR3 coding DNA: TGTGCCAGCAGTTTCGACCGGGACACCAATGAGCAGTTCTTC.

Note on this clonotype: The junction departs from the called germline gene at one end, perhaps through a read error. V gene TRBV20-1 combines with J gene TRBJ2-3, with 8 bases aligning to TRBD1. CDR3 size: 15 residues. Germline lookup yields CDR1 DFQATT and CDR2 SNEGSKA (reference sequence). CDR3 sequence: CSATLGQGSTGTQYF. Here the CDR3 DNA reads TGCAGTGCTACTCTAGGACAGGGTAGCACAGGTACGCAGTATTTT.

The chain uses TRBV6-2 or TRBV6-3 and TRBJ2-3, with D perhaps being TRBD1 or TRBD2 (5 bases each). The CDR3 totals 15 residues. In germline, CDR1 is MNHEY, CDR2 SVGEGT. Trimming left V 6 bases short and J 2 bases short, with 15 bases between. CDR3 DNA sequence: TGTGCCAGCAGCCCTCGGGACCACCCCACAGATACGCAGTATTTT. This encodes CASSPRDHPTDTQYF.

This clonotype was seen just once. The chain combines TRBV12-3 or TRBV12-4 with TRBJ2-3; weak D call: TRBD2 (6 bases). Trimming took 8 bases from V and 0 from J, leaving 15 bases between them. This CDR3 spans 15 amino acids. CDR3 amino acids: CASVAGLTSTDTQYF. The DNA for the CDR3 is TGTGCCAGCGTGGCGGGACTTACTAGCACAGATACGCAGTATTTT.

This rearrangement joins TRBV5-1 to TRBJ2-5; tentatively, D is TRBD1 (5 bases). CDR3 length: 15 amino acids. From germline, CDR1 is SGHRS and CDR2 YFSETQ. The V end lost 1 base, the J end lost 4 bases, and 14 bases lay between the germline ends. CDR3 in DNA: TGCGCCAGCAGCTTGAGTAGACAGTCCGCAGAGACCCAGTACTTC. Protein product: CASSLSRQSAETQYF.

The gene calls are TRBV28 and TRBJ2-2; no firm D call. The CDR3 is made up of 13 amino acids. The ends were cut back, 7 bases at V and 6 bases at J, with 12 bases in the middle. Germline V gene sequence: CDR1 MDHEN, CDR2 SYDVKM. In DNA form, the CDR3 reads TGTGCCAGCATAGGGCAATTTGCCGGGGAGCTGTTTTTT. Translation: CASIGQFAGELFF.

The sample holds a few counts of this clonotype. The CDR3 nucleotides are TGTGCCAGCTTTGACGGCTATGGCTACACCTTC. Translated: CASFDGYGYTF. The rearrangement uses TRBV6-5 and TRBJ1-2; D is undetermined. Per germline, CDR1 MNHEY and CDR2 SVGAGI. Trimming shortened V by 8 bases and J by 4 bases, and 8 bases separated the two germline ends. The CDR3 extends over 11 amino acids.